These T cell receptor beta chains were read from a single sample in a study of blood T cell repertoires in COVID-19. Sequencing used immunoSEQ multiplex PCR; TCRdb keeps in-frame clones, though not all of them. The data show some 44,000 clones, 92% seen once. The specimen sequenced was peripheral blood. Receptor source: a middle-aged man with active COVID-19. Each CDR3 is given with its conserved first and last residue. D genes are given only for firm matches. Expanded clones get a size class; other rows say once, few or many, or leave the size out.

cdr3_length,clone_size,v_call,d_call,j_call,cdr3_aa,cdr3_nt
13,few,TRBV28,-,TRBJ1-1,CASSLSGSTEAFF,TGTGCCAGCAGTTTATCGGGGAGCACTGAAGCTTTCTTT
17,once,TRBV7-9,TRBD2,TRBJ2-5,CASSRGGWREGQETQYF,TGTGCCAGCAGCCGAGGAGGGTGGCGGGAGGGACAAGAGACCCAGTACTTC
15,-,TRBV24-1,TRBD2,TRBJ2-1,CATRGAASGDNEQFF,TGTGCCACCAGGGGGGCGGCTAGCGGGGACAATGAGCAGTTCTTC
13,-,TRBV5-1,-,TRBJ1-1,CASSVYRNTEAFF,TGCGCCAGCAGCGTGTACAGGAACACTGAAGCTTTCTTT
16,-,TRBV7-8,TRBD1,TRBJ2-7,CASSLFGTGGFGEQYF,TGTGCCAGCAGCTTATTCGGGACAGGGGGCTTTGGGGAGCAGTACTTC
14,-,TRBV7-8,TRBD1,TRBJ2-5,CASSSDRGQETQYF,TGTGCCAGCAGTTCGGACAGGGGTCAAGAGACCCAGTACTTC
14,-,TRBV24-1,TRBD2,TRBJ2-6,CATSGSGEANVLTF,TGTGCCACCAGTGGCAGCGGGGAGGCCAACGTCCTGACTTTC
14,-,TRBV5-1,TRBD1,TRBJ2-7,CASSRGITGGEQYF,TGCGCCAGCAGCCGGGGGATTACAGGGGGCGAGCAGTACTTC
12,-,TRBV28,TRBD1,TRBJ1-5,CASEGQKQPQHF,TGTGCCAGCGAGGGACAGAAACAGCCCCAGCATTTT
19,-,TRBV2,TRBD2,TRBJ2-1,CASIKPIRTSGISYNEQFF,TGTGCCAGCATCAAACCAATCCGGACTAGCGGGATCTCCTACAATGAGCAGTTCTTC
13,-,TRBV28,-,TRBJ1-5,CASRVTGDQPQHF,TGTGCCAGCAGGGTGACAGGAGATCAGCCCCAGCATTTT
15,-,TRBV9,TRBD1,TRBJ1-1,CASSQFPDRGTEAFF,TGTGCCAGCAGCCAATTCCCGGACAGGGGTACTGAAGCTTTCTTT
18,-,TRBV5-1,TRBD1,TRBJ2-2,CASSDGTGSKSDTGELFF,TGCGCCAGCAGCGACGGGACAGGGTCCAAATCGGACACCGGGGAGCTGTTTTTT
16,-,TRBV9,-,TRBJ2-3,CASSLGLGAVTDTQYF,TGTGCCAGCAGCCTCGGACTGGGGGCGGTCACAGATACGCAGTATTTT
15,-,TRBV28,-,TRBJ2-7,CASRSQEGGLYEQYF,TGTGCCAGCCGATCCCAGGAAGGCGGACTCTACGAGCAGTACTTC
12,-,TRBV12-3/TRBV12-4,TRBD1,TRBJ1-2,CASRQGAGGYTF,TGTGCCAGCAGGCAGGGGGCCGGTGGCTACACCTTC
12,-,TRBV2,-,TRBJ2-7,CASRREPYEQYF,TGTGCCAGCAGGCGGGAACCCTACGAGCAGTACTTC
15,-,TRBV5-5,TRBD1,TRBJ1-2,CASSVTGSTNYGYTF,TGTGCCAGCAGCGTGACAGGGTCCACTAACTATGGCTACACCTTC
11,few,TRBV20-1,-,TRBJ2-2,CSARNTGELFF,TGCAGTGCTCGGAACACCGGGGAGCTGTTTTTT
15,-,TRBV5-4,TRBD2,TRBJ2-2,CASSISGRGTGELFF,TGTGCCAGCAGCATTAGCGGGAGGGGAACCGGGGAGCTGTTTTTT
15,-,TRBV2,-,TRBJ1-1,CASTPLNTQNTEAFF,TGTGCCAGCACCCCCTTAAACACCCAGAACACTGAAGCTTTCTTT
16,-,TRBV5-1,TRBD1,TRBJ2-2,CASSLAGTGATGELFF,TGCGCCAGCAGCTTGGCCGGGACAGGGGCTACCGGGGAGCTGTTTTTT
15,-,TRBV3-1/TRBV3-2,-,TRBJ1-1,CASSLRTTGNTEAFF,TGTGCCAGCAGCCTAAGGACGACAGGGAACACTGAAGCTTTCTTT
14,-,TRBV28,TRBD2,TRBJ2-5,CASTLLAGTKTQYF,TGTGCCAGCACGTTACTAGCGGGAACGAAGACCCAGTACTTC
15,-,TRBV5-5,-,TRBJ2-7,CASSLGYLSSYEQYF,TGTGCCAGCAGCTTGGGATACCTGAGCTCCTACGAGCAGTACTTC
15,-,TRBV5-4,TRBD2,TRBJ2-5,CASSSRSGRAETQYF,TGTGCCAGCAGCTCCCGAAGCGGGAGAGCAGAGACCCAGTACTTC
15,-,TRBV24-1,-,TRBJ1-2,CATSGPRTGNYGYTF,TGTGCCACCAGTGGGCCCCGCACGGGGAACTATGGCTACACCTTC
16,-,TRBV4-2,TRBD1,TRBJ1-5,CASSQAGTVKVQPQHF,TGTGCCAGCAGCCAAGCGGGGACAGTGAAAGTTCAGCCCCAGCATTTT
15,-,TRBV28,TRBD1,TRBJ1-5,CASSNLQGYNQPQHF,TGTGCCAGCAGTAATCTACAGGGGTACAATCAGCCCCAGCATTTT
15,once,TRBV6-5,TRBD1,TRBJ1-3,CASSYVQGAGNTIYF,TGTGCCAGCAGTTACGTCCAGGGGGCTGGAAACACCATATATTTT
13,once,TRBV5-6,TRBD1,TRBJ1-2,CASSRDRAGGYTF,TGTGCCAGCAGTCGAGACAGGGCTGGTGGCTACACCTTC
16,-,TRBV5-1,-,TRBJ1-1,CASSRWGTSGSTEAFF,TGCGCCAGCAGTCGTTGGGGGACCTCCGGGAGCACTGAAGCTTTCTTT
17,-,TRBV6-2/TRBV6-3,TRBD2,TRBJ2-3,CASSLPPSGRRTDTQYF,TGTGCCAGCAGCCTACCCCCTAGCGGGAGGCGCACAGATACGCAGTATTTT
16,-,TRBV15,TRBD1,TRBJ1-5,CATSRETGQSNQPQHF,TGTGCCACCAGCAGAGAGACGGGACAGAGCAATCAGCCCCAGCATTTT
15,-,TRBV28,TRBD2,TRBJ2-3,CASSETSGRGDTQYF,TGTGCCAGCAGTGAGACTAGCGGGAGGGGGGATACGCAGTATTTT
15,-,TRBV7-3,TRBD2,TRBJ2-1,CASAQGAGSYNEQFF,TGTGCCAGCGCCCAGGGAGCGGGATCCTACAATGAGCAGTTCTTC
15,-,TRBV10-3,TRBD1,TRBJ2-7,CAISKGQGANYEQYF,TGTGCCATCAGCAAAGGACAGGGGGCTAACTACGAGCAGTACTTC
16,-,TRBV30,-,TRBJ2-1,CAWSHKGTGPYNEQFF,TGTGCCTGGAGCCATAAAGGGACTGGACCCTACAATGAGCAGTTCTTC
16,-,TRBV5-4,-,TRBJ1-2,CASSLARNREDYGYTF,TGTGCCAGCAGCTTGGCCAGGAACAGGGAAGACTATGGCTACACCTTC
18,-,TRBV5-6,TRBD2,TRBJ2-3,CASSLEWLAGAGRDTQYF,TGTGCCAGCAGCTTGGAGTGGCTAGCGGGAGCAGGCAGAGATACGCAGTATTTT
12,-,TRBV28,-,TRBJ1-1,CASSQQDTEAFF,TGTGCCAGCAGTCAACAGGACACTGAAGCTTTCTTT
14,-,TRBV6-6,-,TRBJ1-3,CASSSGVGGNTIYF,TGTGCCAGCAGTTCCGGGGTCGGTGGAAACACCATATATTTT
15,-,TRBV5-1,-,TRBJ2-1,CASSFTGTRYNEQFF,TGCGCCAGCAGCTTTACCGGGACACGCTACAATGAGCAGTTCTTC
15,-,TRBV3-1/TRBV3-2,-,TRBJ2-7,CASSQDMTQRGEQYF,TGTGCCAGCAGCCAGGATATGACTCAGAGGGGGGAGCAGTACTTC
15,-,TRBV28,TRBD2,TRBJ2-3,CASSAGGGSTDTQYF,TGTGCCAGCAGTGCTGGGGGGGGAAGCACAGATACGCAGTATTTT
16,-,TRBV5-1,TRBD2,TRBJ2-5,CASSLTSGPSHETQYF,TGCGCCAGCAGCTTAACTAGCGGTCCTTCCCATGAGACCCAGTACTTC
16,-,TRBV7-9,TRBD2,TRBJ2-1,CASSTWTSVSYNEQFF,TGTGCCAGCAGCACCTGGACTAGCGTATCCTACAATGAGCAGTTCTTC
14,-,TRBV18,-,TRBJ1-5,CASSPDSPYQPQHF,TGTGCCAGCTCACCCGACAGCCCGTATCAGCCCCAGCATTTT
15,-,TRBV7-2,TRBD2,TRBJ2-3,CASSLSSGSTDTQYF,TGTGCCAGCAGCCTCTCTAGCGGCTCCACAGATACGCAGTATTTT
16,-,TRBV10-3,TRBD2,TRBJ2-3,CAIGRGESLGADTQYF,TGTGCCATCGGGAGGGGCGAATCTTTGGGTGCAGATACGCAGTATTTT
15,few,TRBV28,TRBD1,TRBJ1-4,CASSVRQGVREKLFF,TGTGCCAGCAGTGTACGACAGGGGGTTCGTGAAAAACTGTTTTTT
16,-,TRBV11-2,TRBD2,TRBJ2-5,CASSLVAGGPQETQYF,TGTGCCAGCAGCTTAGTAGCGGGAGGGCCCCAAGAGACCCAGTACTTC
16,-,TRBV3-1/TRBV3-2,-,TRBJ2-2,CASSQGGSRPTGELFF,TGTGCCAGCAGCCAAGGTGGCAGCAGGCCCACCGGGGAGCTGTTTTTT
17,-,TRBV14,TRBD2,TRBJ2-3,CASSQDWASGRTDTQYF,TGTGCCAGCAGCCAAGATTGGGCTAGCGGGAGAACAGATACGCAGTATTTT
15,-,TRBV28,TRBD1,TRBJ2-1,CASSQGQGRVNEQFF,TGTGCCAGCAGTCAAGGACAGGGGAGAGTCAATGAGCAGTTCTTC
15,-,TRBV19,TRBD1,TRBJ1-4,CASPSRQGPNEKLFF,TGTGCCAGTCCGAGCCGACAGGGCCCTAATGAAAAACTGTTTTTT
14,-,TRBV2,TRBD2,TRBJ2-1,CASRDGTTYNEQFF,TGTGCCAGCAGGGACGGGACTACCTACAATGAGCAGTTCTTC